Shown below are 9 T cell receptor beta chains from a single sample sequenced in a study of blood T cell repertoires in COVID-19. This table comes from immunoSEQ multiplex PCR, and its TCRdb copy is limited to in-frame clones, with some not included. The sample carries about 270,000 clones, 75% to 90% recorded once. Source material: peripheral blood. These receptors all stem from a man aged 50 to 59 with acute or convalescent COVID-19.

The V call is TRBV5-1, the J call TRBJ1-3; no firm D call. CDR1 and CDR2 from the germline V gene are SGHRS and YFSETQ. Trimming pared 1 base from V and 0 bases from J, leaving 14 bases between. The CDR3 totals 17 residues. The CDR3 spells CASSLTPSDISGNTIYF. The CDR3, as DNA: TGCGCCAGCAGCTTGACGCCTAGCGATATCTCTGGAAACACCATATATTTT.

J is TRBJ1-5 and V is TRBV12-5; 8 nucleotides agree with TRBD1. V dropped 4 bases and J dropped 6; count of bases not matched to a gene: 8. The CDR3 is 15 amino acids. Germline V gives CDR1 LGHNT, CDR2 FRNRAP. Here the CDR3 reads CASGSGRGLGQPQHF. Here the CDR3 DNA reads TGTGCTAGTGGTTCAGGCAGGGGGCTTGGTCAGCCCCAGCATTTT. The full variable domain, with the rest looked up from reference TRBV12-5 and TRBJ1-5, is DARVTQTPRHKVTEMGQEVTMRCQPILGHNTVFWYRQTMMQGLELLAYFRNRAPLDDSGMPKDRFSAEMPDATLATLKIQPSEPRDSAVYFCASGSGRGLGQPQHFGDGTRLSIL.

This chain uses TRBV7-8 with TRBJ2-7; D perhaps matches TRBD2 (5 bases). This CDR3 has 13 amino acids. Trimming shortened V by 5 bases and J by 4 bases, and 12 bases separated the two germline ends. CDR1 is SGHVS, CDR2 FQNEAQ, per germline. For the CDR3, the DNA is TGTGCCAGCAGCCCCGAGGGAGAGTACGAGCAGTACTTC. This sequence encodes CASSPEGEYEQYF.

This clone was seen only a few times. J is TRBJ2-1 and V is TRBV30, with D unresolved. The CDR3 covers 14 residues. V was cut by 3 bases and J by 0 bases, with 9 bases left in between. Germline V gene data show CDR1 as GTSNPN and CDR2 as SVGIG (reference sequence). CDR3 in DNA: TGTGCCTGGAGCGATCCTAGCTCCTACAATGAGCAGTTCTTC. As protein: CAWSDPSSYNEQFF.

Comments on this clone: Within the sample, other DNA sequences also encode this same CDR3. The chain recombines TRBV2 with TRBJ1-2; maybe TRBD1 (5 bases). CDR3 size: 12 residues. The germline V gene encodes CDR1 SNHLY and CDR2 FYNNEI. Trimming left V 3 bases short and J 8 bases short, with 10 bases between. Here the CDR3 DNA reads TGTGCCAGCAGTGACAGGGTGGCGGGCTACACCTTC. Translation gives CASSDRVAGYTF.

Here the CDR3 DNA reads TGTGCCAGCAGCTTAGGGGACAGTCGCACAGATACGCAGTATTTT. Translation gives CASSLGDSRTDTQYF. The V gene is TRBV11-2, the J gene TRBJ2-3; TRBD1 matches 7 bases. This CDR3 has 15 amino acids. CDR1 is SGHAT and CDR2 is FQNNGV in the germline V gene. V shed 1 base, J shed 1 base, and the junction held 2 bases outside the gene matches.

The CDR3 DNA is TGTGCCAGTAGTTGGTGGGGCGGCGATGAAAAACTGTTTTTT. Translated, it gives CASSWWGGDEKLFF. V gene TRBV19 combines with J gene TRBJ1-4; maybe TRBD1 (5 bases). CDR3 length equals 14 residues. Germline CDR1 and CDR2: LNHDA and SQIVND (reference sequence). Trimming left V 5 bases short and J 6 bases short, with 13 bases between.

This chain joins TRBV5-6 and TRBJ1-5; D remains unclear. The CDR3 extends over 15 amino acids. Germline V CDR1 and CDR2: SGHDT, YYEEEE. The V end lost 1 base, the J end lost 1 base, and 9 bases lay between the germline ends. CDR3 sequence (DNA): TGTGCCAGCAGCTTGAATCCGGGGAGCAATCAGCCCCAGCATTTT. Its protein product is CASSLNPGSNQPQHF.

This chain connects TRBV21-1 to TRBJ2-3; the table's D call TRBD1 went unverified against the DNA. TRBV21-1 corresponds to a pseudogene. The CDR3 runs to 15 residues. The CDR3 sequence: CASRADRGQADTQYF. The CDR3 coding sequence is TGTGCCAGCAGAGCCGACAGGGGGCAAGCAGATACGCAGTATTTT.